This TCR beta chain originates from a study of cytomegalovirus exposure and HLA in healthy donors. Study information: Around 80 million unique TCRs from HLA-typed donors were held in an early data release.

This CDR3 has 14 amino acids. Deletions cut 4 bases from V and 2 bases from J, with 11 bases between. Germline loops: CDR1 LNHDA, CDR2 SQIVND (reference sequence). PCR amplification relied on 60 Vbeta primers (plus 13 Jbeta primers). Measured with immunoSEQ multiplex PCR; TCRdb has only the in-frame clones, and not every one. The profile covers 100,000 to 120,000 clones, with over 65% appearing a single time and roughly 8.2% taken by the ten largest. Regarding donors, all were healthy bone marrow donors. The V gene is TRBV19, the J gene TRBJ1-2; D is possibly TRBD1 (6 bases). The specimen was PBMCs. The clonotype originates from a man aged 35 to 55 in good health and CMV-seropositive. This CDR3 is CASSKADRNYGYTF. The CDR3 DNA is TGTGCCAGTAGTAAGGCGGACAGAAACTATGGCTACACCTTC.